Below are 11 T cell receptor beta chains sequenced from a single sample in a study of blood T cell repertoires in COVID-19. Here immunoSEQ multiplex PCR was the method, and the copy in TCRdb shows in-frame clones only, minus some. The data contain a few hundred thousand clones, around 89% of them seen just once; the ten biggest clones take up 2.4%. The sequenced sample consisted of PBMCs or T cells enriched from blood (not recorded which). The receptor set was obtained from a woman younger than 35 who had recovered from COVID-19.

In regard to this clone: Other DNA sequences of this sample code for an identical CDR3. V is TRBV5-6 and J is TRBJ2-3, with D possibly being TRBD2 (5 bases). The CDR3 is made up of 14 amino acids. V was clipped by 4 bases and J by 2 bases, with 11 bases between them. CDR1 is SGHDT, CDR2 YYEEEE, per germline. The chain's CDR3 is CASSLGLSTDTQYF. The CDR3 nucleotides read TGTGCCAGCAGCCTCGGACTCTCCACAGATACGCAGTATTTT.

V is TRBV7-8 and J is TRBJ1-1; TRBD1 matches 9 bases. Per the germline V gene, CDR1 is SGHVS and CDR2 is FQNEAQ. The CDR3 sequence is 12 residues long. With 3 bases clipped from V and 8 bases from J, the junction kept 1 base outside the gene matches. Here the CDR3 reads CASSLGQGEAFF. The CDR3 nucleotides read TGTGCCAGCAGCTTGGGACAGGGAGAAGCTTTCTTT.

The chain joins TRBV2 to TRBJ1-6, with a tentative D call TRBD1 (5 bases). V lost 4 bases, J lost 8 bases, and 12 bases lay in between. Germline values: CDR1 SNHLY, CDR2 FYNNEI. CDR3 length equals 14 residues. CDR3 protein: CASSARGFDSPLHF. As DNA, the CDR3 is TGTGCCAGCAGTGCTAGGGGATTTGATTCACCCCTCCACTTT.

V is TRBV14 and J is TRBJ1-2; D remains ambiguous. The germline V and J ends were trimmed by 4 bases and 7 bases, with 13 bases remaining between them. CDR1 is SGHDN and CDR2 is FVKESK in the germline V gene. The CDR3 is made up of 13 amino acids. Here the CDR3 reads CASSRSESGGYTF. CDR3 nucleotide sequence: TGTGCCAGCAGCCGATCTGAAAGCGGTGGCTACACCTTC. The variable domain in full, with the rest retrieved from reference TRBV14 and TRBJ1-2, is EAGVTQFPSHSVIEKGQTVTLRCDPISGHDNLYWYRRVMGKEIKFLLHFVKESKQDESGMPNNRFLAERTGGTYSTLKVQPAELEDSGVYFCASSRSESGGYTFGSGTRLTVV.

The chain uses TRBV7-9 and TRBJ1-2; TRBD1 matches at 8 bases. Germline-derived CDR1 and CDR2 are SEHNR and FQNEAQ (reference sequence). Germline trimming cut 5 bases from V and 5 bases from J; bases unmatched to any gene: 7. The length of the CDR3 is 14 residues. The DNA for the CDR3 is TGTGCCAGCAGCATAGGACAGGGCAATTATGGCTACACCTTC. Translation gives CASSIGQGNYGYTF.

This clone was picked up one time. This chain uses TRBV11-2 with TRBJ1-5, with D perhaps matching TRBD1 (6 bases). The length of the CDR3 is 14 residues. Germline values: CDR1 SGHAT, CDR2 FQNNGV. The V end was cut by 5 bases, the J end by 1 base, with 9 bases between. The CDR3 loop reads CASSRGQSNQPQHF. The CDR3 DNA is TGTGCCAGCAGCCGTGGACAGAGCAATCAGCCCCAGCATTTT.

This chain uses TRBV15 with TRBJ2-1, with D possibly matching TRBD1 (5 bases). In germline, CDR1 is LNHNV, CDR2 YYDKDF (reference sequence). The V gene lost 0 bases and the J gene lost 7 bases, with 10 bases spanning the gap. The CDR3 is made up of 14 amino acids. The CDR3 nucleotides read TGTGCCACCAGCAGAGATGGCAAGGGGAATGAGCAGTTCTTC. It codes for CATSRDGKGNEQFF. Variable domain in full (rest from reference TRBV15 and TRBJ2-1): DAMVIQNPRYQVTQFGKPVTLSCSQTLNHNVMYWYQQKSSQAPKLLFHYYDKDFNNEADTPDNFQSRRPNTSFCFLDIRSPGLGDTAMYLCATSRDGKGNEQFFGPGTRLTVL.

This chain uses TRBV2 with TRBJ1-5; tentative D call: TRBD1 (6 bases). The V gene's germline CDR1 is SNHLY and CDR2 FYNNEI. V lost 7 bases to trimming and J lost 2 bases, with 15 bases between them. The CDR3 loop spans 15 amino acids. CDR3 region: CASKAGEIGNQPQHF. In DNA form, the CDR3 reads TGTGCCAGCAAGGCAGGGGAAATTGGCAATCAGCCCCAGCATTTT. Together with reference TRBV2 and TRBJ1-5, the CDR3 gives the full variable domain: EPEVTQTPSHQVTQMGQEVILRCVPISNHLYFYWYRQILGQKVEFLVSFYNNEISEKSEIFDDQFSVERPDGSNFTLKIRSTKLEDSAMYFCASKAGEIGNQPQHFGDGTRLSIL.

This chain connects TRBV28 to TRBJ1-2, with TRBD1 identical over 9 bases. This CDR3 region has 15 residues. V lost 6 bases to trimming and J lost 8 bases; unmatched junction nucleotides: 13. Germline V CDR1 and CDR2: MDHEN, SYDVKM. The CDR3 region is CASSYRGPGPQGYTF. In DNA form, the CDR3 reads TGTGCCAGCAGCTACAGGGGGCCTGGCCCCCAAGGCTACACCTTC.

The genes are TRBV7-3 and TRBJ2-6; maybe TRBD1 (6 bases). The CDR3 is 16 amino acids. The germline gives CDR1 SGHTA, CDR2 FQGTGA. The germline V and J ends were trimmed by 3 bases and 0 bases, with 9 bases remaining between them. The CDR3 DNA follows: TGTGCCAGCAGCTTTGACAGGCACTCTGGGGCCAACGTCCTGACTTTC. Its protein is CASSFDRHSGANVLTF.

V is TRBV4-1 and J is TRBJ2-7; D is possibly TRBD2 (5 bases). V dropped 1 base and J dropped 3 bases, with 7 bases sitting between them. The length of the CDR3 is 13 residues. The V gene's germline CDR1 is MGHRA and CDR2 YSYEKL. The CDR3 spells CASSQGGNYEQYF. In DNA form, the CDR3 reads TGCGCCAGCAGCCAAGGAGGGAACTACGAGCAGTACTTC.